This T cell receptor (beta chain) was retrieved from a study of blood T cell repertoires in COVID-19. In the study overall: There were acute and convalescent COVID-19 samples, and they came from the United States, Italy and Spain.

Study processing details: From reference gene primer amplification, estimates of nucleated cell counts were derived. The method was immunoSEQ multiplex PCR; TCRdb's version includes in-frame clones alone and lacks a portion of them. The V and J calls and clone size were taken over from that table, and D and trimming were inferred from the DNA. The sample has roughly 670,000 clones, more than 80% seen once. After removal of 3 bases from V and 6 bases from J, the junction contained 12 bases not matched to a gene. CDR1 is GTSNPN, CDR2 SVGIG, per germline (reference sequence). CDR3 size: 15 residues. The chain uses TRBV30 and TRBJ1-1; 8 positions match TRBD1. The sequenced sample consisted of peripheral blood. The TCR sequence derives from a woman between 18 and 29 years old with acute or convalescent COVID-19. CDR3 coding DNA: TGTGCCTGGAGGAAGGCAGGACAGGGAAGTTCTGAAGCTTTCTTT. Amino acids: CAWRKAGQGSSEAFF.